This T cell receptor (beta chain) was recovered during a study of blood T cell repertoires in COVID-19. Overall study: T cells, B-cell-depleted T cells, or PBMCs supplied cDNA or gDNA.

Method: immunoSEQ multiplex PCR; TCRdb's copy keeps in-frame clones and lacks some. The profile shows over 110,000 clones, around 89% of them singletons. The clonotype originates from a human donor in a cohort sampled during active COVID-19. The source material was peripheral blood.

This chain's CDR3 is CASSLVIEQGAYEQFF. Here the CDR3 DNA reads TGTGCCAGCAGCTTAGTAATAGAACAGGGGGCCTATGAGCAGTTCTTC. The V gene is TRBV11-2, the J gene TRBJ2-1; 9 bases agree with TRBD1. Germline V gene data show CDR1 as SGHAT and CDR2 as FQNNGV. V gave up 1 base and J gave up 8 bases; unmatched junction bases: 9. The CDR3 runs to 16 residues.